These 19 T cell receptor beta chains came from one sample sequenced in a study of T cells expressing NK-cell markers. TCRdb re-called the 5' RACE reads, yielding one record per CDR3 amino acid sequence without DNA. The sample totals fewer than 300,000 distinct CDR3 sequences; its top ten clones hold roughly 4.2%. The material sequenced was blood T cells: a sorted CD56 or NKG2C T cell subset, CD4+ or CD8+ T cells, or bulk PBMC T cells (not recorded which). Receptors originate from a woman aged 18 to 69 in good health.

CDR3 region: CSATAPRSLHNEQFF. The chain employs TRBV20-1 and TRBJ2-1. The CDR3 is 15 amino acids. CDR1 is DFQATT, CDR2 SNEGSKA, per germline (reference sequence).

The CDR3 is CASSSPLVNEQFF. This chain links TRBV7-2 with TRBJ2-1; TCRdb proposes TRBD2, but this gene call is untestable without DNA. CDR1 and CDR2 from the germline V gene are SGHTA and FQGNSA. CDR3 size: 13 residues.

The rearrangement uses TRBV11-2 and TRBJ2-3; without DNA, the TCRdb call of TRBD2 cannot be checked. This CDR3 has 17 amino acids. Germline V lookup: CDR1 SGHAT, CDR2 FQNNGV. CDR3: CASSLGAFSGQLRTQYF.

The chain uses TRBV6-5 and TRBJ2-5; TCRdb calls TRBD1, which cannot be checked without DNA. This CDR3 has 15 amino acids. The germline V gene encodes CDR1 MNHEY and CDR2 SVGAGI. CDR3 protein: CASSSLQGYQETQYF.

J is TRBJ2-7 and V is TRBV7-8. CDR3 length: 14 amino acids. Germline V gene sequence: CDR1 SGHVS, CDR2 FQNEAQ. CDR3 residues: CASSLTPTPYEQYF.

CDR3 residues: CSARGGDYSNQPQHF. V is TRBV20-1 and J is TRBJ1-5; TCRdb designates TRBD1, a call that cannot be tested without DNA. The CDR3 spans 15 residues. Germline assignment: CDR1 DFQATT and CDR2 SNEGSKA (reference sequence).

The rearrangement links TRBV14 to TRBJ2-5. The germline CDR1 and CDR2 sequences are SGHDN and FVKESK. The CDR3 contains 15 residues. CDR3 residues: CASSQIGTSWETQYF. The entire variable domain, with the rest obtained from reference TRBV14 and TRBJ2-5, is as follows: EAGVTQFPSHSVIEKGQTVTLRCDPISGHDNLYWYRRVMGKEIKFLLHFVKESKQDESGMPNNRFLAERTGGTYSTLKVQPAELEDSGVYFCASSQIGTSWETQYFGPGTRLLVL.

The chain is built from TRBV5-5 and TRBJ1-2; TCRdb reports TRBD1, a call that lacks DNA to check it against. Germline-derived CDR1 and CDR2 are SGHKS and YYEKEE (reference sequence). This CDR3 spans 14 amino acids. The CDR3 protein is CASSLVPPGAGYTF.

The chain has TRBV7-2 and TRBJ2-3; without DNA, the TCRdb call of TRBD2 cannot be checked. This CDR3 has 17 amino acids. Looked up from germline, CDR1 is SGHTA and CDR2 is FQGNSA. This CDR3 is CASSRDTSGRARGTQYF.

The CDR3 loop reads CASSLIDSNYGYTF. The genes are TRBV11-1 and TRBJ1-2; there is no DNA to check the TCRdb D call of TRBD1. Per the germline V gene, CDR1 is SGHAT and CDR2 is FQDESV (reference sequence). The CDR3 is made up of 14 amino acids. Drawing the rest from reference TRBV11-1 and TRBJ1-2, the complete variable domain is EAEVAQSPRYKITEKSQAVAFWCDPISGHATLYWYRQILGQGPELLVQFQDESVVDDSQLPKDRFSAERLKGVDSTLKIQPAELGDSAMYLCASSLIDSNYGYTFGSGTRLTVV.

CDR3 sequence: CASSLATSGSVETQYF. This chain joins TRBV7-9 and TRBJ2-5; TCRdb designates TRBD2, a call that cannot be tested without DNA. CDR3 size: 16 residues. From germline, CDR1 is SEHNR and CDR2 FQNEAQ (reference sequence).

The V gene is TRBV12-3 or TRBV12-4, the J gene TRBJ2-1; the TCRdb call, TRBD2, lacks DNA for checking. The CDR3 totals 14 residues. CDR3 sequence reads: CASSLRLDYNEQFF.

The CDR3 here is CSARLVAGELFF. This sequence joins TRBV20-1 and TRBJ2-2; TCRdb gives TRBD2 as the D gene, but with no DNA this cannot be confirmed. The CDR3 is 12 amino acids. Germline values: CDR1 DFQATT, CDR2 SNEGSKA (reference sequence).

The chain's CDR3 is CASSLRQSANYGYTF. The chain is built from TRBV7-2 and TRBJ1-2. Germline CDR1 and CDR2: SGHTA and FQGNSA. The CDR3 extends over 15 amino acids.

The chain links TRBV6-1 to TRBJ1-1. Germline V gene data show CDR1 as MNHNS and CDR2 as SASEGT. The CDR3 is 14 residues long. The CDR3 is CASSEGGRNTEAFF.

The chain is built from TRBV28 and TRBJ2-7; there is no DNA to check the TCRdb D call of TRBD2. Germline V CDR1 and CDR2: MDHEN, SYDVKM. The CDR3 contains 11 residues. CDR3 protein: CASRRVYEQYF.

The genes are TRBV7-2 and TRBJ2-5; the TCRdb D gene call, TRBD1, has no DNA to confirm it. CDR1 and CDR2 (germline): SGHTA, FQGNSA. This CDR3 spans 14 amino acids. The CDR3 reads CASSATGLRETQYF.

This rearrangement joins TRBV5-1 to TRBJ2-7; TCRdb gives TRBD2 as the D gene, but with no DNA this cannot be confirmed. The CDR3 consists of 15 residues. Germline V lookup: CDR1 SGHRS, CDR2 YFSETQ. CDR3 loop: CASSRGLAEAYEQYF.

The CDR3 is CASSYRAGPQETQYF. V usage is TRBV7-6 and J usage is TRBJ2-5; TCRdb's assignment of TRBD2 cannot be checked, as there is no DNA. Germline-derived CDR1 and CDR2 are SGHVS and FNYEAQ. The CDR3 is 15 residues long.